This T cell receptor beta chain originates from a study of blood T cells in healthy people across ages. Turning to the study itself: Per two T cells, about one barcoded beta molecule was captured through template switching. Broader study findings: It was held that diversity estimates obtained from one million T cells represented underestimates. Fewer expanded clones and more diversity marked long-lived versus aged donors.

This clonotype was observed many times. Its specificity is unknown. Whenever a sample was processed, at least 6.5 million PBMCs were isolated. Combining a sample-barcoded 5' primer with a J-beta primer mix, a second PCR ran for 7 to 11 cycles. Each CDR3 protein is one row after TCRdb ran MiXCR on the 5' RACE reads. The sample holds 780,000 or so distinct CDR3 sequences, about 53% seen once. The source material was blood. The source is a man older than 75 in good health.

The CDR3 DNA is TGTGCCAGCAGTTTACGGACGAATGAGCAGTTCTTC. Encoded protein: CASSLRTNEQFF. The chain uses TRBV12-3 or TRBV12-4 and TRBJ2-1; no firm D call. Trimming pared 2 bases from V and 7 bases from J, leaving 6 bases between. The CDR3 totals 12 residues.